One sample yielded the 3 T cell receptor beta chains listed below, sequenced in a study of T-cell memory formation after mild COVID-19. TCRdb used MiXCR to reprocess the 5' RACE reads, holding one entry per CDR3 protein. Here the sample spans approximately 100,000 distinct CDR3 sequences, about 15% being singletons. Sequenced input: PBMCs or a T cell subset sorted from them (not recorded which). Receptors originate from an adult woman who had mild COVID-19 (a few samples of this study predate the infection). Cell type and time point are not known.

This clonotype was seen only a few times. CDR3 bases: TGTGCCACCAGTGATGTCGCCGCGGCGGGTGAGCAGTTCTTC. It is translated as CATSDVAAAGEQFF. This chain joins TRBV24-1 and TRBJ2-1, with a possible D match to TRBD2 (5 bases). The CDR3 has 14 amino acids. V was clipped by 3 bases and J by 9 bases, with 14 bases between them. The germline V gene has CDR1 KGHDR and CDR2 SFDVKD.

This sequence joins TRBV7-2 and TRBJ2-1; 9 nucleotides match TRBD1. The CDR3 sequence is 18 residues long. With V trimmed by 4 bases and J by 4 bases, 14 bases remained unmatched. The germline V gene encodes CDR1 SGHTA and CDR2 FQGNSA. CDR3 nucleotide sequence: TGTGCCAGCAGCTCGCGGACAGGGGTCCGACTAGGTTACAATGAGCAGTTCTTC. Translation gives CASSSRTGVRLGYNEQFF. Full variable domain (missing parts from reference TRBV7-2 and TRBJ2-1): GAGVSQSPSNKVTEKGKDVELRCDPISGHTALYWYRQSLGQGLEFLIYFQGNSAPDKSGLPSDRFSAERTGGSVSTLTIQRTQQEDSAVYLCASSSRTGVRLGYNEQFFGPGTRLTVL.

This clonotype came up a few times. This chain uses TRBV30 with TRBJ2-2, with D uncertain. This CDR3 contains 11 residues. Trimming stripped 7 bases from V and 2 bases from J, with 5 bases between. Germline V gene sequence: CDR1 GTSNPN, CDR2 SVGIG (reference sequence). The CDR3 reads CALLNTGELFF. DNA for the CDR3: TGTGCCTTACTAAACACCGGGGAGCTGTTTTTT. The variable domain in full, with the rest retrieved from reference TRBV30 and TRBJ2-2, is SQTIHQWPATLVQPVGSPLSLECTVEGTSNPNLYWYRQAAGRGLQLLFYSVGIGQISSEVPQNLSASRPQDRQFILSSKKLLLSDSGFYLCALLNTGELFFGEGSRLTVL.